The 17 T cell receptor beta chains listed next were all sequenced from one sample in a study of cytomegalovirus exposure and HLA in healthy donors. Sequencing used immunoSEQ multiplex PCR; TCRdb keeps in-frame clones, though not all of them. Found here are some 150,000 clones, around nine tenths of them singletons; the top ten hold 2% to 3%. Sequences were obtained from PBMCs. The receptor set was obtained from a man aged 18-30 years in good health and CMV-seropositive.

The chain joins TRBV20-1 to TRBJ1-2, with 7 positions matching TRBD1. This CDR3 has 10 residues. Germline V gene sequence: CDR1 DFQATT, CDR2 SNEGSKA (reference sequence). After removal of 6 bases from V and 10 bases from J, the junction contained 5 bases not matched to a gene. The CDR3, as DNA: TGCAGTGCACGACAGGGACTCTACACCTTC. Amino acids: CSARQGLYTF.

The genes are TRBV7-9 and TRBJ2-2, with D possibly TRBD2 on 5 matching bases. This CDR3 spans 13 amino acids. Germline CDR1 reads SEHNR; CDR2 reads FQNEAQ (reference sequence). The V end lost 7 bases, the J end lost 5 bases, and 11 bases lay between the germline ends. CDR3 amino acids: CASTGGATGELFF. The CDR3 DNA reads TGTGCCAGCACTGGAGGCGCAACCGGGGAGCTGTTTTTT.

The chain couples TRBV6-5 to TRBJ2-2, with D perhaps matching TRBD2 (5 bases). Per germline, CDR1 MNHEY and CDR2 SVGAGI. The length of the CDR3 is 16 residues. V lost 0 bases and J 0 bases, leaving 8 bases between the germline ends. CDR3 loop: CASSYSAGANTGELFF. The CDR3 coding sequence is TGTGCCAGCAGTTACTCTGCGGGTGCGAACACCGGGGAGCTGTTTTTT.

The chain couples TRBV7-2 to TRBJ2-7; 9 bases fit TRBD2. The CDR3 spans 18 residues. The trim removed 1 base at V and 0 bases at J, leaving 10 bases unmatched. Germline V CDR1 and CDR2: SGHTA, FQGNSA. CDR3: CASSLGSGLAGSSYEQYF. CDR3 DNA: TGTGCCAGCAGCTTAGGAAGCGGGCTAGCGGGGTCCTCCTACGAGCAGTACTTC.

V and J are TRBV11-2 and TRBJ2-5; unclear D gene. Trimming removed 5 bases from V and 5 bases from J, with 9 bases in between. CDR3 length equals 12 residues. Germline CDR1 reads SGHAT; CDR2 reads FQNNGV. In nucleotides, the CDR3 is TGTGCCAGCAGCCCCCGTTTGGAGACCCAGTACTTC. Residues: CASSPRLETQYF.

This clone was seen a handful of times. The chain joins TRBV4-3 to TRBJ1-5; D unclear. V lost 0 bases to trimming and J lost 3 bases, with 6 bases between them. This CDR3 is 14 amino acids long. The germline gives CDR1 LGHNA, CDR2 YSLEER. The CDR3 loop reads CASSQDHTNQPQHF. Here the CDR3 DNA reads TGCGCCAGCAGCCAAGACCACACCAATCAGCCCCAGCATTTT.

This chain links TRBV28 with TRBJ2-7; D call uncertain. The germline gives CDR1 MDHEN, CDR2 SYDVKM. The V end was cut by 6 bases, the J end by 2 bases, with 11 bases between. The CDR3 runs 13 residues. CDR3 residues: CASRSPVPYEQYF. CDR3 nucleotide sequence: TGTGCCAGCAGGTCTCCGGTTCCCTACGAGCAGTACTTC.

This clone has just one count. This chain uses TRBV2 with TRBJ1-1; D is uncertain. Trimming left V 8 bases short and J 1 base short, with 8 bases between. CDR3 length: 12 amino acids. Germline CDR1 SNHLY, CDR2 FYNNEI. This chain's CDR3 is CASRESNTEAFF. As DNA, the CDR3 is TGTGCCAGCCGGGAATCGAACACTGAAGCTTTCTTT.

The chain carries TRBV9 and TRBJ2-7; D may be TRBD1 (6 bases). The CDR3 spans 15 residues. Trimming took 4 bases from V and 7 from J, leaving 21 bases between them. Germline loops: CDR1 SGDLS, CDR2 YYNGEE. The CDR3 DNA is TGTGCCAGCAGCTATTCAGGGGTCGGCGGGTCAGAGCAGTACTTC. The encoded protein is CASSYSGVGGSEQYF. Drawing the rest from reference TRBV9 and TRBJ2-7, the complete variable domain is DSGVTQTPKHLITATGQRVTLRCSPRSGDLSVYWYQQSLDQGLQFLIQYYNGEERAKGNILERFSAQQFPDLHSELNLSSLELGDSALYFCASSYSGVGGSEQYFGPGTRLTVT.

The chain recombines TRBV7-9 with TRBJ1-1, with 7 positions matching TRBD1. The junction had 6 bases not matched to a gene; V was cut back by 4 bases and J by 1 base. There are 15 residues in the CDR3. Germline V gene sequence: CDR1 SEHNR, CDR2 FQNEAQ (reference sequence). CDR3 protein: CASSSTRDRNTEAFF. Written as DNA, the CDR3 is TGTGCCAGCAGCTCAACACGGGACAGGAACACTGAAGCTTTCTTT.

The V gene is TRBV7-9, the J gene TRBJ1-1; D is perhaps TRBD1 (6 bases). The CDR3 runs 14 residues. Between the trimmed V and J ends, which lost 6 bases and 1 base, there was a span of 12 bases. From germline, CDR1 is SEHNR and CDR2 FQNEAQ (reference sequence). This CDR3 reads CASRTLQGNTEAFF. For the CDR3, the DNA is TGTGCCAGCAGGACCTTACAGGGGAACACTGAAGCTTTCTTT.

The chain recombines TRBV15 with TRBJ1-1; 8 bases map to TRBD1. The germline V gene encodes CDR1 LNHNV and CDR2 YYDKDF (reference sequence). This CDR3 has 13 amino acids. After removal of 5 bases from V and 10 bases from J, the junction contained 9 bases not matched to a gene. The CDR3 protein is CATSRGRQGAAFF. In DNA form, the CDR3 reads TGTGCCACCAGCCGGGGACGTCAGGGGGCAGCTTTCTTT.

CDR3 coding DNA: TGCGCCAGCAGCCCGAGACTAGCGGGAACCTACAATGAGCAGTTCTTC. Translating gives CASSPRLAGTYNEQFF. The rearrangement links TRBV4-1 to TRBJ2-1; the match to TRBD2 covers 11 bases. CDR1 and CDR2 (germline): MGHRA, YSYEKL. The CDR3 contains 16 residues. J lost 2 bases, V lost 4 bases, and 4 bases had no gene match.

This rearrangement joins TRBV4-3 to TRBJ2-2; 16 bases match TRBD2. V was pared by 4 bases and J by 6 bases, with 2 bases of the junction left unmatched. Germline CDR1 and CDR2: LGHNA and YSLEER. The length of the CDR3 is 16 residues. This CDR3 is CASSRGLAGGSGELFF. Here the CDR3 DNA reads TGCGCCAGCAGCCGGGGACTAGCGGGGGGGTCCGGGGAGCTGTTTTTT.

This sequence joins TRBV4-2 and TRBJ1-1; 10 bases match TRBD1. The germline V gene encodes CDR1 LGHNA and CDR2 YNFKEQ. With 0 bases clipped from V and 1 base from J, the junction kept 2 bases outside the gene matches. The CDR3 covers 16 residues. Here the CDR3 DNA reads TGTGCCAGCAGCCAAGAGACAGGGGGCGGGAACACTGAAGCTTTCTTT. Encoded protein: CASSQETGGGNTEAFF.

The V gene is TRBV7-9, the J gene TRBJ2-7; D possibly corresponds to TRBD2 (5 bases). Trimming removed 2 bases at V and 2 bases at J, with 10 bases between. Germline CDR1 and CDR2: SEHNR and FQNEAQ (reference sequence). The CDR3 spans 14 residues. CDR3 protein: CASSLLGSTYEQYF. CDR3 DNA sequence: TGTGCCAGCAGCTTATTGGGGAGTACCTACGAGCAGTACTTC.

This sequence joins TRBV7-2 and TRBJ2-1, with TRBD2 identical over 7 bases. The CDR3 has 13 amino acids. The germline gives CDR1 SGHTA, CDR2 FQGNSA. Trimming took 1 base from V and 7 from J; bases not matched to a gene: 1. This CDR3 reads CASSLGGGNEQFF. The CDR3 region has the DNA TGTGCCAGCAGCTTAGGGGGGGGAAATGAGCAGTTCTTC.